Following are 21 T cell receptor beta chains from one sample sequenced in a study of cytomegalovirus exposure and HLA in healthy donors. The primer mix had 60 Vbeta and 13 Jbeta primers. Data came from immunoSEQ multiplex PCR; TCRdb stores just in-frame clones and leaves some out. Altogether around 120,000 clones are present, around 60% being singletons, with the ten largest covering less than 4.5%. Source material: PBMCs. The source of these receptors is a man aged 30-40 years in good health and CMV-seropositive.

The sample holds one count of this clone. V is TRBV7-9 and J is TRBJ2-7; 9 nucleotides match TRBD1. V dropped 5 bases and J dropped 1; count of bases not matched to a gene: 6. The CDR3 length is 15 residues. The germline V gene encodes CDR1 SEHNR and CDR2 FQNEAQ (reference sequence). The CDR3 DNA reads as TGTGCCAGCAGCCCCGGACAGGGGAGGTCCTACGAGCAGTACTTC. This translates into CASSPGQGRSYEQYF.

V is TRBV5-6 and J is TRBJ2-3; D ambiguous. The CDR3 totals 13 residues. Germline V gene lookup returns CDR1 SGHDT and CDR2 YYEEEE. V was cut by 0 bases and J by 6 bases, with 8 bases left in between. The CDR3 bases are TGTGCCAGCAGCTTGGATCTTCCCGATACGCAGTATTTT. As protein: CASSLDLPDTQYF.

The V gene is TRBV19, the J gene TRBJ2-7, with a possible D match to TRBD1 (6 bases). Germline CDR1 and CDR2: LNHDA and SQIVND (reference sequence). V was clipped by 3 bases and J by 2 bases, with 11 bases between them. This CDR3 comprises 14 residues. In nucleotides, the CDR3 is TGTGCCAGTAGTATCGTATCAGGGGCCTACGAGCAGTACTTC. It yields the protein CASSIVSGAYEQYF.

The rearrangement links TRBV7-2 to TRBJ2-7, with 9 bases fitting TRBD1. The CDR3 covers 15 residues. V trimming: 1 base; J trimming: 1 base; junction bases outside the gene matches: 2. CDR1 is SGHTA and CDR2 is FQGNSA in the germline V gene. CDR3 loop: CASSLVGTGSYEQYF. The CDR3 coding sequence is TGTGCCAGCAGCTTAGTCGGGACAGGGTCCTACGAGCAGTACTTC.

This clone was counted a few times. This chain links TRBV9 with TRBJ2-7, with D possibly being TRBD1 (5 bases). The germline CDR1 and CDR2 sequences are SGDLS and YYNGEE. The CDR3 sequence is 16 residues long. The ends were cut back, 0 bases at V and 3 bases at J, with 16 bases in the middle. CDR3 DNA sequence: TGTGCCAGCAGCGTAGCAACAGGCGGCCCTTACTACGAGCAGTACTTC. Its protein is CASSVATGGPYYEQYF.

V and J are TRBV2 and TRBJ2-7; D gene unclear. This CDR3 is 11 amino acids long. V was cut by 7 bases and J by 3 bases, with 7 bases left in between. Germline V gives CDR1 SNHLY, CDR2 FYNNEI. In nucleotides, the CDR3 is TGTGCCAGCACCCTATTCTACGAGCAGTACTTC. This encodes CASTLFYEQYF.

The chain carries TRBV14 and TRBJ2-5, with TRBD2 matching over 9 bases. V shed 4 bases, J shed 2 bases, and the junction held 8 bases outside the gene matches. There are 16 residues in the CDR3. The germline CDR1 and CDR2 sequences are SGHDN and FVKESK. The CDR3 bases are TGTGCCAGCAGCCCCTTTAAGAGCGGGGGGCAAGAGACCCAGTACTTC. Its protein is CASSPFKSGGQETQYF.

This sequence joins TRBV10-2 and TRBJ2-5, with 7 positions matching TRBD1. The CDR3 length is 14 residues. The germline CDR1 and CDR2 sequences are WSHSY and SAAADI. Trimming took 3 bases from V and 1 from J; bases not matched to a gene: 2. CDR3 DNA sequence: TGCGCCAGCAGTGAACAGGGGTCCCAAGAGACCCAGTACTTC. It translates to CASSEQGSQETQYF.

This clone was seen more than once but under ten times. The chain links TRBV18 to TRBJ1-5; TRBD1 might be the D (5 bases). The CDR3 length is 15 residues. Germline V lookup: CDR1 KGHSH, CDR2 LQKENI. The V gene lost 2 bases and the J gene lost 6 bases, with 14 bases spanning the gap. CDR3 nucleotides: TGTGCCAGCTCACCAAGAGGGACTCTGGGTCAGCCCCAGCATTTT. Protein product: CASSPRGTLGQPQHF.

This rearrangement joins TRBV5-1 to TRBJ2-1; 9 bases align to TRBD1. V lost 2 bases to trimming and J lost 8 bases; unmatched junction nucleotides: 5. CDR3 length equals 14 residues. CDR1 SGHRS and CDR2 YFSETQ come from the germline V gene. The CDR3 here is CASSFGTGNDEQFF. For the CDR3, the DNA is TGCGCCAGCAGCTTCGGGACAGGGAACGATGAGCAGTTCTTC.

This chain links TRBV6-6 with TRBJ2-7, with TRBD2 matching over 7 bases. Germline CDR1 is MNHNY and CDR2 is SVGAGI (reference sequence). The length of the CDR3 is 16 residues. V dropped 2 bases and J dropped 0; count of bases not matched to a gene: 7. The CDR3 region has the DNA TGTGCCAGCAGTTACCGCAGGGAGGGAGGCTCCTACGAGCAGTACTTC. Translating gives CASSYRREGGSYEQYF.

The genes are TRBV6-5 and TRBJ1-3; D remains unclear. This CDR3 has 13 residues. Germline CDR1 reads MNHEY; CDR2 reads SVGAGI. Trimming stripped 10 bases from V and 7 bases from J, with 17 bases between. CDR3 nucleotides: TGTGCCACCTCCAGAGTAAGAGGGAACACCATATATTTT. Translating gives CATSRVRGNTIYF.

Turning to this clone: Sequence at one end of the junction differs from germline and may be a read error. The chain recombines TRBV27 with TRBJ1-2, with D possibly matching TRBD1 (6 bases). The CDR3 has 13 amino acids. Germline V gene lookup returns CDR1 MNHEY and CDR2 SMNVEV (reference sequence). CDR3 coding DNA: TGTGCCAGCAGTTTATGGGCAGGGGCTACCCCTATCTTC. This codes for CASSLWAGATPIF.

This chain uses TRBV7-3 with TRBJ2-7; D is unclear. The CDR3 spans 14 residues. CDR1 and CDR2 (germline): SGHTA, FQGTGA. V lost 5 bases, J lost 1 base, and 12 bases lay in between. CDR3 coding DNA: TGTGCCAGCAGCGGCGGATTTTGGTCCTACGAGCAGTACTTC. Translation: CASSGGFWSYEQYF.

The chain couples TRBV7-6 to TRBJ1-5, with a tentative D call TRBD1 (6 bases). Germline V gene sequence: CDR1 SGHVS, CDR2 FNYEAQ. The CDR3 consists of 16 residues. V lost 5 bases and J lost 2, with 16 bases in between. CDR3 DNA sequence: TGTGCCAGCAGCCTACCTACAGGGTTCCGCAATCAGCCCCAGCATTTT. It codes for CASSLPTGFRNQPQHF.

CDR3 region: CASSLDPPYGYTF. CDR3 bases: TGTGCCAGCAGCTTAGATCCCCCTTATGGCTACACCTTC. The chain links TRBV11-2 to TRBJ1-2; D gene unclear. Germline V gene lookup returns CDR1 SGHAT and CDR2 FQNNGV. V lost 0 bases and J lost 5, with 7 bases in between. The CDR3 extends over 13 amino acids.

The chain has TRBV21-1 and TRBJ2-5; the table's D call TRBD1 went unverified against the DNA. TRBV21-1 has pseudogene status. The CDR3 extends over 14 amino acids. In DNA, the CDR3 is TGTGCCAGCACCCTGACAGGGAATGAGGAGACCCAGTACTTC. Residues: CASTLTGNEETQYF.

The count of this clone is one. CDR3 in amino acids: CASTPQGSNQPQHF. CDR3 bases: TGTGCCAGCACCCCACAGGGCTCCAATCAGCCCCAGCATTTT. The chain joins TRBV7-9 to TRBJ1-5; tentatively, D is TRBD1 (6 bases). The CDR3 runs 14 residues. Trimming removed 7 bases from V and 3 bases from J, with 13 bases in between. Per the germline V gene, CDR1 is SEHNR and CDR2 is FQNEAQ (reference sequence).

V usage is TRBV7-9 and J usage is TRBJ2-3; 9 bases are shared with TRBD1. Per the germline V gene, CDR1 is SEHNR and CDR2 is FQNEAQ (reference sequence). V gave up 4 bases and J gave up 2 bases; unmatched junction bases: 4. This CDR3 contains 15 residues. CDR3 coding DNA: TGTGCCAGCAGCTGGGGGACAGGGTACACAGATACGCAGTATTTT. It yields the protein CASSWGTGYTDTQYF. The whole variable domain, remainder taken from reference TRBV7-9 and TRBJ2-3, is DTGVSQNPRHKITKRGQNVTFRCDPISEHNRLYWYRQTLGQGPEFLTYFQNEAQLEKSRLLSDRFSAERPKGSFSTLEIQRTEQGDSAMYLCASSWGTGYTDTQYFGPGTRLTVL.

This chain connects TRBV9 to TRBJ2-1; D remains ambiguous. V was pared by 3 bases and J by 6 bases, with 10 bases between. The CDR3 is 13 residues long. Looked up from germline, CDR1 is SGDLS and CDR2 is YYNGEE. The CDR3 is CASSAYGANEQFF. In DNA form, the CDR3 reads TGTGCCAGCAGCGCATACGGTGCCAATGAGCAGTTCTTC.

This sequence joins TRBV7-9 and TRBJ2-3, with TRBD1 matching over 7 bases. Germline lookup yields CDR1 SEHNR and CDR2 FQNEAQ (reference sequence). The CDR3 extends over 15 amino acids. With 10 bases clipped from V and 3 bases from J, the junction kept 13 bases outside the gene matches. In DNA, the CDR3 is TGTGCCACCGGTCGGAACAGGGGCTCAACAGATACGCAGTATTTT. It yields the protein CATGRNRGSTDTQYF.